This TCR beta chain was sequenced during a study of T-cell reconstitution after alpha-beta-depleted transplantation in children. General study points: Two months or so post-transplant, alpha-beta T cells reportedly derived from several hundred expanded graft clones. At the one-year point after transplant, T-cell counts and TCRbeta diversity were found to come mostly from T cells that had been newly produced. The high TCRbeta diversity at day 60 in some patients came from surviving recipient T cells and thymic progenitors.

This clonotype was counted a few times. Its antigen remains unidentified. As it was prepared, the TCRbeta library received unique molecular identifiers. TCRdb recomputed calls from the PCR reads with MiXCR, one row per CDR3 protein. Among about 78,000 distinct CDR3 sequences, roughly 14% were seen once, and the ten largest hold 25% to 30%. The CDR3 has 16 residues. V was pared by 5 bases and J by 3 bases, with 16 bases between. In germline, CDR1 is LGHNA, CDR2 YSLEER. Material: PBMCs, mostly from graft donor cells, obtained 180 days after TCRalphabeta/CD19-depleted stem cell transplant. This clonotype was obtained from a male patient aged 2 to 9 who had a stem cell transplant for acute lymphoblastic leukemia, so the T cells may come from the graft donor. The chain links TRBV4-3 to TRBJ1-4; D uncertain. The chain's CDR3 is CASSGQKGRANEKLFF. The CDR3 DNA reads TGCGCCAGCAGCGGGCAAAAAGGTCGAGCTAATGAAAAACTGTTTTTT.